This TCR beta chain was captured in a study of T-cell reconstitution after alpha-beta-depleted transplantation in children. As for this clonotype: In this CDR3 the conserved last residue, phenylalanine or tryptophan, is missing, so a read error is likely. The limits of the CDR3 on the DNA are not certain, so only TCRdb's listed CDR3 is given.

Unique molecular identifiers were incorporated when the TCRbeta library was constructed. TCRdb re-derived calls from the PCR reads in MiXCR, one entry per CDR3 protein. The sample gives 670,000 or so distinct CDR3 sequences, roughly 13% of which show up once; 0.79% is in the top ten. The specimen comprised PBMCs, sampled before TCRalphabeta/CD19-depleted stem cell transplant. The receptor was isolated from a girl aged 2-9 years with congenital amegakaryocytic thrombocytopenia, due to receive a stem cell transplant.

The CDR3 sequence is CASSLSGSVGYL. The chain uses TRBV11-2 and TRBJ2-5. Germline CDR1 reads SGHAT; CDR2 reads FQNNGV. The CDR3 totals 12 residues, both ends included.